These 32 T cell receptor beta chains were sequenced from one sample in a study of OX40 agonist ivuxolimab in advanced cancers. TCRdb keeps only in-frame clones here, not all; method: immunoSEQ multiplex PCR. The table has about 92,000 clones, roughly 90% seen once; the top ten hold about 0.31%. The material sequenced was CD4+ or CD8+ T cells sorted from blood, taken in a trial of the OX40 agonist ivuxolimab. Receptors were obtained from an adult with an advanced solid tumor such as melanoma, head and neck, liver or kidney cancer.

The chain uses TRBV6-6 and TRBJ2-7, with D uncertain. The CDR3 spans 14 residues. CDR1 and CDR2 (germline): MNHNY, SVGAGI (reference sequence). V lost 0 bases and J lost 2, with 8 bases in between. CDR3: CASSYSREAYEQYF. CDR3 coding DNA: TGTGCCAGCAGTTACTCGAGAGAAGCCTACGAGCAGTACTTC.

The rearrangement joins TRBV10-3 to TRBJ2-7; D perhaps matches TRBD1 (6 bases). V lost 9 bases to trimming and J lost 2 bases, with 20 bases between them. CDR1 is ENHRY, CDR2 SYGVKD, per germline. This CDR3 has 15 residues. The CDR3 sequence is CAIRMGPGQAYEQYF. CDR3 nucleotides: TGTGCCATTAGGATGGGTCCGGGACAAGCCTACGAGCAGTACTTC.

V is TRBV7-9 and J is TRBJ2-4, with 12 positions matching TRBD2. The junction had 3 bases not matched to a gene; V was cut back by 3 bases and J by 6 bases. Germline V gives CDR1 SEHNR, CDR2 FQNEAQ (reference sequence). The CDR3 consists of 15 residues. The CDR3 DNA reads TGTGCCAGCAGCTTCCCGGGACTAGCGGGAAACATTCAGTACTTC. Protein product: CASSFPGLAGNIQYF.

A single count supports this clone. The chain recombines TRBV27 with TRBJ2-6; the D call may be TRBD1 or TRBD2 (5 bases each). The CDR3 is 19 residues long. Trimming left V 4 bases short and J 1 base short, with 20 bases between. Germline CDR1 and CDR2: MNHEY and SMNVEV (reference sequence). CDR3 sequence: CASSSLKGIPGSGANVLTF. Here the CDR3 DNA reads TGTGCCAGCAGTTCCCTCAAGGGGATTCCGGGGTCTGGGGCCAACGTCCTGACTTTC.

This chain connects TRBV7-2 to TRBJ1-2; 12 nucleotides line up with TRBD1. Trimming took 3 bases from V and 4 from J; bases not matched to a gene: 9. The CDR3 is 17 residues long. Germline V gene sequence: CDR1 SGHTA, CDR2 FQGNSA. CDR3 sequence reads: CASSFAGTGGAAYGYTF. In DNA, the CDR3 is TGTGCCAGCAGCTTCGCCGGGACAGGGGGCGCGGCCTATGGCTACACCTTC.

In regard to this clone: Other DNA sequences from this sample encode an identical CDR3 as well. The CDR3 bases are TGTGCCAGCAGTTTTTTGACGACCGGAGGGGCTGAAGCTTTCTTT. Its protein product is CASSFLTTGGAEAFF. The chain recombines TRBV6-6 with TRBJ1-1, with D possibly matching TRBD1 (5 bases). Trimming left V 4 bases short and J 6 bases short, with 18 bases between. The CDR3 loop spans 15 amino acids. CDR1 is MNHNY, CDR2 SVGAGI, per germline (reference sequence).

The V call is TRBV7-8, the J call TRBJ2-1; 7 positions agree with TRBD1. The CDR3 sequence is 16 residues long. CDR1 and CDR2 (germline): SGHVS, FQNEAQ. Trimming took 5 bases from V and 8 from J; bases not matched to a gene: 15. CDR3 loop: CASSPKGQSLSHEQFF. CDR3 DNA sequence: TGTGCCAGCAGCCCCAAGGGACAGTCCCTTAGCCATGAGCAGTTCTTC. The full variable domain, rest sourced from reference TRBV7-8 and TRBJ2-1, is GAGVSQSPRYKVAKRGQDVALRCDPISGHVSLFWYQQALGQGPEFLTYFQNEAQLDKSGLPSDRFFAERPEGSVSTLKIQRTQQEDSAVYLCASSPKGQSLSHEQFFGPGTRLTVL.

The chain combines TRBV7-2 with TRBJ2-1; unclear D gene. The CDR3 has 15 residues. V was clipped by 4 bases and J by 0 bases, with 10 bases between them. Germline assignment: CDR1 SGHTA and CDR2 FQGNSA. This CDR3 is CASSSVGNSYNEQFF. The CDR3 region has the DNA TGTGCCAGCAGCTCGGTCGGAAACTCCTACAATGAGCAGTTCTTC.

The sample holds one count of this clone. Other DNA sequences in the sample encode the same CDR3. This chain's CDR3 is CATSRGGGSNQPQHF. For the CDR3, the DNA is TGTGCCACCAGCAGAGGGGGGGGAAGCAATCAGCCCCAGCATTTT. The chain employs TRBV15 and TRBJ1-5, with TRBD1 as a possible D gene (5 bases). V lost 1 base to trimming and J lost 1 base, with 8 bases between them. Per germline, CDR1 LNHNV and CDR2 YYDKDF (reference sequence). The CDR3 has 15 residues.

The V call is TRBV6-5, the J call TRBJ2-7; D is perhaps TRBD1 or TRBD2 (5 bases each). This CDR3 spans 13 amino acids. Germline V gene data show CDR1 as MNHEY and CDR2 as SVGAGI. V gave up 10 bases and J gave up 6 bases, with 19 bases separating them. The CDR3 sequence: CATKEVGRGEQYF. For the CDR3, the DNA is TGTGCCACCAAGGAGGTCGGAAGGGGCGAGCAGTACTTC.

J is TRBJ2-3 and V is TRBV5-4; 8 nucleotides match TRBD2. In germline, CDR1 is SGHNT, CDR2 YYREEE (reference sequence). The CDR3 is 13 amino acids. V was clipped by 10 bases and J by 3 bases; unmatched bases: 7. The CDR3 sequence: CAWNGRGTDTQYF. For the CDR3, the DNA is TGTGCCTGGAACGGGAGGGGGACAGATACGCAGTATTTT. The full variable domain, with the rest looked up from reference TRBV5-4 and TRBJ2-3, is ETGVTQSPTHLIKTRGQQVTLRCSSQSGHNTVSWYQQALGQGPQFIFQYYREEENGRGNFPPRFSGLQFPNYSSELNVNALELDDSALYLCAWNGRGTDTQYFGPGTRLTVL.

The rearrangement links TRBV6-4 to TRBJ2-3, with a possible D match to TRBD1 (6 bases). V lost 2 bases and J 5 bases, leaving 11 bases between the germline ends. The germline CDR1 and CDR2 sequences are MRHNA and SNTAGT. The CDR3 has 14 amino acids. As DNA, the CDR3 is TGTGCCAGCAGTGACCGACCAGGGGAAGATACGCAGTATTTT. It specifies CASSDRPGEDTQYF.

V and J are TRBV28 and TRBJ1-5, with 8 bases identical to TRBD1. There are 16 residues in the CDR3. V shed 4 bases, J shed 7 bases, and the junction held 12 bases outside the gene matches. The germline CDR1 and CDR2 sequences are MDHEN and SYDVKM. The chain's CDR3 is CASSSLGQGWVQPQHF. The DNA for the CDR3 is TGTGCCAGCAGTTCCCTCGGACAGGGTTGGGTCCAGCCCCAGCATTTT.

The V call is TRBV29-1, the J call TRBJ2-2; D may be TRBD2 (5 bases). Germline loops: CDR1 SQVTM, CDR2 ANQGSEA. The CDR3 has 13 residues. The V end lost 5 bases, the J end lost 3 bases, and 10 bases lay between the germline ends. The chain's CDR3 is CSVLATDTGELFF. The CDR3 nucleotides read TGCAGCGTTTTAGCGACCGACACCGGGGAGCTGTTTTTT.

The genes are TRBV6-6 and TRBJ2-3; D gene ambiguous. V lost 5 bases and J lost 5, with 11 bases in between. This CDR3 comprises 13 residues. The germline V gene encodes CDR1 MNHNY and CDR2 SVGAGI (reference sequence). The CDR3 coding sequence is TGTGCCAGCAGTAACCAATACCGAGATACGCAGTATTTT. Translated: CASSNQYRDTQYF.

This chain links TRBV11-2 with TRBJ2-7; 8 bases align to TRBD2. The CDR3 consists of 15 residues. Per the germline V gene, CDR1 is SGHAT and CDR2 is FQNNGV. Trimming took 2 bases from V and 4 from J; bases not matched to a gene: 7. The CDR3 sequence: CASSLRGSGRYEQYF. For the CDR3, the DNA is TGTGCCAGCAGCTTAAGGGGGAGCGGGAGATACGAGCAGTACTTC.

V and J are TRBV11-3 and TRBJ2-5; 10 bases map to TRBD1. V was clipped by 4 bases and J by 1 base; unmatched bases: 3. The germline V gene has CDR1 SGHNT and CDR2 YENEEA. The CDR3 length is 15 residues. The CDR3 here is CASSSGQGTQETQYF. In DNA, the CDR3 is TGTGCCAGCAGCTCGGGACAGGGGACCCAAGAGACCCAGTACTTC.

V gene TRBV27 combines with J gene TRBJ2-1, with 8 positions matching TRBD2. The germline gives CDR1 MNHEY, CDR2 SMNVEV (reference sequence). The CDR3 length is 15 residues. Losses at the gene ends were 6 bases for V and 5 bases for J; bases not matched to a gene: 9. CDR3 sequence: CASSPQSSGNNEQFF. CDR3 nucleotide sequence: TGTGCCAGCAGCCCCCAGAGTAGCGGGAACAATGAGCAGTTCTTC.

The chain links TRBV6-1 to TRBJ1-2, with D hard to call. Germline V gives CDR1 MNHNS, CDR2 SASEGT. The CDR3 spans 13 residues. V was cut by 8 bases and J by 4 bases, with 14 bases left in between. CDR3 sequence reads: CASGSGSGYGYTF. CDR3 DNA: TGTGCCAGCGGGTCCGGGAGCGGCTATGGCTACACCTTC.

The chain couples TRBV5-1 to TRBJ2-3; maybe TRBD1 (6 bases). CDR1 and CDR2 (germline): SGHRS, YFSETQ. The CDR3 sequence is 16 residues long. The V end lost 4 bases, the J end lost 2 bases, and 17 bases lay between the germline ends. CDR3: CASSVQGQTTTDTQYF. The CDR3, as DNA: TGCGCCAGCAGCGTCCAGGGGCAAACCACCACAGATACGCAGTATTTT. The full variable domain, its missing parts supplied by reference TRBV5-1 and TRBJ2-3, is KAGVTQTPRYLIKTRGQQVTLSCSPISGHRSVSWYQQTPGQGLQFLFEYFSETQRNKGNFPGRFSGRQFSNSRSEMNVSTLELGDSALYLCASSVQGQTTTDTQYFGPGTRLTVL.

This chain connects TRBV19 to TRBJ1-5; D is unclear. This CDR3 has 14 residues. CDR1 and CDR2 (germline): LNHDA, SQIVND (reference sequence). The ends were cut back, 7 bases at V and 2 bases at J, with 12 bases in the middle. The CDR3 spells CASTWSGGNQPQHF. The CDR3, as DNA: TGTGCCAGTACTTGGAGTGGAGGCAATCAGCCCCAGCATTTT.

The count of this clone is one. The genes are TRBV5-1 and TRBJ2-7, with TRBD1 matching over 10 bases. Per the germline V gene, CDR1 is SGHRS and CDR2 is YFSETQ. The CDR3 totals 15 residues. V lost 3 bases and J lost 3; bases outside the gene matches: 6. DNA of the CDR3: TGCGCCAGCAGCTCGAGACAGGGGGCGATCTACGAGCAGTACTTC. Amino acids: CASSSRQGAIYEQYF.

By share of the sample, this clone is medium-sized. The chain links TRBV9 to TRBJ1-2; 9 bases agree with TRBD1. Germline V gene data show CDR1 as SGDLS and CDR2 as YYNGEE. V shed 4 bases, J shed 2 bases, and the junction held 6 bases outside the gene matches. The CDR3 length is 15 residues. This CDR3 is CASSWDRAGNYGYTF. The DNA of the CDR3 is TGTGCCAGCAGCTGGGACAGGGCGGGAAACTATGGCTACACCTTC. Using reference TRBV9 and TRBJ1-2 for the parts outside the CDR3, the full variable domain is DSGVTQTPKHLITATGQRVTLRCSPRSGDLSVYWYQQSLDQGLQFLIQYYNGEERAKGNILERFSAQQFPDLHSELNLSSLELGDSALYFCASSWDRAGNYGYTFGSGTRLTVV.

This chain links TRBV28 with TRBJ1-1, with a weak D call TRBD1 (5 bases). V lost 6 bases to trimming and J lost 7 bases, with 15 bases between them. The CDR3 spans 13 residues. Germline-derived CDR1 and CDR2 are MDHEN and SYDVKM. CDR3 in DNA: TGTGCCAGCAGCCGAAACCGGGACGGTGAAGCTTTCTTT. This translates into CASSRNRDGEAFF. The full variable domain, with the rest looked up from reference TRBV28 and TRBJ1-1, is DVKVTQSSRYLVKRTGEKVFLECVQDMDHENMFWYRQDPGLGLRLIYFSYDVKMKEKGDIPEGYSVSREKKERFSLILESASTNQTSMYLCASSRNRDGEAFFGQGTRLTVV.

This chain joins TRBV7-2 and TRBJ1-6; the D gene is possibly TRBD1 (5 bases). CDR3 size: 18 residues. Trimming left V 4 bases short and J 2 bases short, with 18 bases between. Germline V lookup: CDR1 SGHTA, CDR2 FQGNSA. The CDR3 DNA sequence: TGTGCCAGCAGCTCGGGAAGCGTCAGGGAGACCTATAATTCACCCCTCCACTTT. As protein: CASSSGSVRETYNSPLHF.

V is TRBV7-6 and J is TRBJ2-1; D is ambiguous. Trimming took 2 bases from V and 8 from J, leaving 4 bases between them. Germline-derived CDR1 and CDR2 are SGHVS and FNYEAQ. The length of the CDR3 is 11 residues. DNA for the CDR3: TGTGCCAGCAGCTTATTGGATGAGCAGTTCTTC. This gives the protein CASSLLDEQFF.

V is TRBV7-2 and J is TRBJ1-5; 7 bases agree with TRBD1. Trimming at V came to 2 bases and at J to 0 bases, leaving 10 bases not matched to a gene. The CDR3 has 18 amino acids. From germline, CDR1 is SGHTA and CDR2 FQGNSA. The CDR3 loop reads CASSLSQGLPFSNQPQHF. Here the CDR3 DNA reads TGTGCCAGCAGCTTATCACAGGGGCTACCCTTTAGCAATCAGCCCCAGCATTTT.

The V call is TRBV5-1, the J call TRBJ2-1, with 9 bases matching TRBD2. Germline values: CDR1 SGHRS, CDR2 YFSETQ. Unmatched junction bases numbered 9, after V lost 5 bases and J lost 9 bases. The length of the CDR3 is 14 residues. This CDR3 is CASRRPSGIFEQFF. For the CDR3, the DNA is TGCGCCAGCAGACGCCCTAGCGGGATTTTTGAGCAGTTCTTC.

The V gene is TRBV7-2, the J gene TRBJ2-2; TRBD2 agrees at 7 bases. CDR1 is SGHTA, CDR2 FQGNSA, per germline. With V trimmed by 1 base and J by 4 bases, 3 bases remained unmatched. The CDR3 runs 15 residues. CDR3 coding DNA: TGTGCCAGCAGCTTAGGGGGAGGGCTCACCGGGGAGCTGTTTTTT. Its protein is CASSLGGGLTGELFF.

This clone has only one observation. Written as DNA, the CDR3 is TGCGCCAGCAGCTCGGACGGAACCTACGAGCAGTACTTC. Translation gives CASSSDGTYEQYF. The J gene is TRBJ2-7, the V gene TRBV5-1; no firm D call. V was cut by 3 bases and J by 2 bases, with 9 bases left in between. CDR3 length: 13 amino acids. Germline CDR1 and CDR2: SGHRS and YFSETQ.

This clone was detected once. The rearrangement links TRBV9 to TRBJ2-5; TRBD2 agrees at 8 bases. The CDR3 covers 13 residues. Per germline, CDR1 SGDLS and CDR2 YYNGEE. The junction had 4 bases not matched to a gene; V was cut back by 4 bases and J by 5 bases. The CDR3 coding sequence is TGTGCCAGCAGCCGGGAGGGGGACGAGACCCAGTACTTC. Translation: CASSREGDETQYF.

J is TRBJ2-1 and V is TRBV12-5, with 8 bases fitting TRBD2. V was clipped by 0 bases and J by 7 bases; unmatched bases: 14. Germline CDR1 is LGHNT and CDR2 is FRNRAP. The CDR3 runs to 18 residues. DNA for the CDR3: TGTGCTAGTGGTTTGGTCCGGTTGCGGGGACTAGGTCGGAATGAGCAGTTCTTC. It codes for CASGLVRLRGLGRNEQFF.